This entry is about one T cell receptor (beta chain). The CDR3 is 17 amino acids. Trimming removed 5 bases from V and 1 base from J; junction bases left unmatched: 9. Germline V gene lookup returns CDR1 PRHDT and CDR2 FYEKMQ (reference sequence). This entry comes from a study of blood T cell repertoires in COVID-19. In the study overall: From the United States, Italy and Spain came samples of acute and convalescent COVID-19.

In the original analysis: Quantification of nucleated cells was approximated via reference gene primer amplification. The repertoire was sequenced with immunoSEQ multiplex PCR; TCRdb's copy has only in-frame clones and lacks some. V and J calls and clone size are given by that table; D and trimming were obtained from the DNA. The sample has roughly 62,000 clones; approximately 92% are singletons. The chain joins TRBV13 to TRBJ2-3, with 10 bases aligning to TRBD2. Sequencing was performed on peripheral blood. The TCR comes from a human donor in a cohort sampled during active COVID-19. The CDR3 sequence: CASSRPGTSVGTDTQYF. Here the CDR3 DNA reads TGTGCCAGCAGCCGGCCCGGGACTAGCGTAGGCACAGATACGCAGTATTTT.